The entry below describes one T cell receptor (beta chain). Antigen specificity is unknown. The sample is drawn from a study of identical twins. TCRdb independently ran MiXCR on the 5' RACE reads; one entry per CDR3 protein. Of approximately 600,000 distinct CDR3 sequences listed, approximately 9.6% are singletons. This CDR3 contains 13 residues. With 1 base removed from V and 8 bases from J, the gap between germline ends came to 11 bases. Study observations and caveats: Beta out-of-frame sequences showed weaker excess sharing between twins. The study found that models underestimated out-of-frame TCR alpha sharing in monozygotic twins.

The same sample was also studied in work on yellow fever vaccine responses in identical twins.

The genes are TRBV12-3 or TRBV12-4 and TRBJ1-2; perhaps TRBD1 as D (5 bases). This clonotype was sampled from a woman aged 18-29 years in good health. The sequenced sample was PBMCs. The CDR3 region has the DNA TGTGCCAGCAGTTTAGGGGGACGGGGAGGCTACACCTTC. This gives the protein CASSLGGRGGYTF.